This record looks at one T cell receptor beta chain sequence and its context. Its matching antigen is unknown. This specimen belongs to a study of cytomegalovirus exposure and HLA in healthy donors. Overall study results and limits: The study put about 180 TCR beta chains on its list as cytomegalovirus-associated. Relative to the approximately 700-donor mean, N-insertions were reportedly fewer in an Asian-associated ancestry cluster in a later analysis.

A multiplex PCR was run with 60 Vbeta primers and 13 Jbeta primers. Some clones are missing from TCRdb's copy, which holds only in-frame ones; the method was immunoSEQ multiplex PCR. The sample shows roughly 120,000 clones, roughly 8.3% of them seen only once. The origin of this receptor is a man in his forties or fifties in good health and CMV-seronegative. Sequencing input: PBMCs.

DNA of the CDR3: TGTGCCAGCAGTTTATCGCCGAGTAGCAATCAGCCCCAGCATTTT. Translated: CASSLSPSSNQPQHF. The chain couples TRBV27 to TRBJ1-5; D gene uncertain. Germline loops: CDR1 MNHEY, CDR2 SMNVEV (reference sequence). Trimming shortened V by 0 bases and J by 0 bases, and 6 bases separated the two germline ends. The length of the CDR3 is 15 residues.